The clone carrying this T cell receptor beta chain was detected only once. V lost 3 bases to trimming and J lost 2 bases, with 9 bases between them. The CDR3 loop spans 14 amino acids. CDR1 and CDR2 from the germline V gene are KGHDR and SFDVKD. Recruitment covered about 25 US areas and drew participants whose ages spanned roughly 18 to 90 years. Assignments of participants to cohorts depended upon their own reported clinical history. The data belong to a study of blood T cell repertoires in COVID-19. Study as a whole: Collection of acute and convalescent COVID-19 samples took place in the United States, Italy and Spain. PBMCs, B-cell-depleted T cells, or T cells were the source of the cDNA or gDNA that made up the material.

TCRdb keeps only in-frame clones here, not all; method: immunoSEQ multiplex PCR. Among hundreds of thousands of clones listed, about 92% were seen once. The sequenced sample consisted of PBMCs or T cells enriched from blood (not recorded which). The source of this sequence is a man aged 55-75 years who had recovered from COVID-19. The V gene is TRBV24-1, the J gene TRBJ2-5; D not resolved. CDR3 nucleotides: TGTGCCACCAGTGATCCACAGATACAAGAGACCCAGTACTTC. Its translation: CATSDPQIQETQYF.